Listed below are T cell receptor beta chains from one sample, sequenced in a study of post-analysis software for immune sequencing data. TCRdb called the PCR reads again in MiXCR, with one record for every CDR3 protein. The table includes 650,000 to 900,000 distinct CDR3 sequences, approximately 44% detected once. The sample taken for sequencing was blood. These TCRs come from a girl aged 5 to 17 with multiple sclerosis. Each CDR3 is given with its conserved first and last residue. Fields, in order: J gene, clone size, V gene, D gene, CDR3 DNA, CDR3 protein. A D gene is named only where the DNA matches it firmly. Rows give clone size only sometimes, using once, few, many, or a class for an expanded clone.

J gene: TRBJ1-2; clone size: once; V gene: TRBV6-5; D gene: -; CDR3 DNA: TGTGCCAGCAGTTACTCGATGGACAGCCCGTTAGGAATCTATGGCTACACCTTC; CDR3 protein: CASSYSMDSPLGIYGYTF
J gene: TRBJ2-1; clone size: -; V gene: TRBV7-9; D gene: TRBD2; CDR3 DNA: TGTGCCAGCAGCCGTAGCGGGAGTCACTCCTACAATGAGCAGTTCTTC; CDR3 protein: CASSRSGSHSYNEQFF
J gene: TRBJ1-5; clone size: -; V gene: TRBV20-1; D gene: TRBD1; CDR3 DNA: TGCAGTGCTAGAGGATACAGGGGTGAGCCCCAGCATTTT; CDR3 protein: CSARGYRGEPQHF
J gene: TRBJ2-1; clone size: -; V gene: TRBV3-1; D gene: TRBD2; CDR3 DNA: TGTGCCAGCAGCCAAGATCCCCTAATAGCGGGAGGACCCTACAATGAGCAGTTCTTC; CDR3 protein: CASSQDPLIAGGPYNEQFF
J gene: TRBJ2-4; clone size: -; V gene: TRBV11-2; D gene: -; CDR3 DNA: TGTGCCAGCAGCTTAGGTGGGAATAAAAACATTCAGTACTTC; CDR3 protein: CASSLGGNKNIQYF
J gene: TRBJ2-7; clone size: few; V gene: TRBV7-2; D gene: -; CDR3 DNA: TGTGCCAGCAGCTCGAGTAACCAATGGGAGCAGTACTTC; CDR3 protein: CASSSSNQWEQYF
J gene: TRBJ2-7; clone size: -; V gene: TRBV2; D gene: -; CDR3 DNA: TGTGCCAGCAGTGCCGGGCAGGGGGGTGTCTACGAGCAGTACTTC; CDR3 protein: CASSAGQGGVYEQYF
J gene: TRBJ2-1; clone size: -; V gene: TRBV28; D gene: -; CDR3 DNA: TGTGCCAGCAGTTTCTTCGGGGGTCCGGGGAATGAGCAGTTCTTC; CDR3 protein: CASSFFGGPGNEQFF
J gene: TRBJ2-4; clone size: few; V gene: TRBV20-1; D gene: -; CDR3 DNA: TGCAGTGCTAGATGGATGCGAGCCAAAAACATTCAGTACTTC; CDR3 protein: CSARWMRAKNIQYF
J gene: TRBJ2-1; clone size: -; V gene: TRBV4-1; D gene: TRBD2; CDR3 DNA: TGCGCCAGCAGCCAAGATTTTAGCGGGACCCCGGGTGAGCAGTTCTTC; CDR3 protein: CASSQDFSGTPGEQFF
J gene: TRBJ2-5; clone size: -; V gene: TRBV25-1; D gene: TRBD1; CDR3 DNA: TGTGCCAGCACCACAGGGGGTTCGGACTTCCAAGAGACCCAGTACTTC; CDR3 protein: CASTTGGSDFQETQYF
J gene: TRBJ2-2; clone size: -; V gene: TRBV29-1; D gene: -; CDR3 DNA: TGCAGCGTTTCGACAGGGAGGAGAACCGGGGAGCTGTTTTTT; CDR3 protein: CSVSTGRRTGELFF
J gene: TRBJ2-1; clone size: -; V gene: TRBV7-2; D gene: -; CDR3 DNA: TGTGCCAGCAGCCCCCTACGGGGCAACTACAATGAGCAGTTCTTC; CDR3 protein: CASSPLRGNYNEQFF
J gene: TRBJ1-1; clone size: few; V gene: TRBV20-1; D gene: -; CDR3 DNA: TGCAGTGCTAGAGATCCGAGAGTGAACACTGAAGCTTTCTTT; CDR3 protein: CSARDPRVNTEAFF
J gene: TRBJ2-6; clone size: -; V gene: TRBV14; D gene: -; CDR3 DNA: TGTGCCAGCAGCCAAGATGTCGGCAGGGTAGGGGCCAACGTCCTGACTTTC; CDR3 protein: CASSQDVGRVGANVLTF
J gene: TRBJ1-2; clone size: -; V gene: TRBV29-1; D gene: -; CDR3 DNA: TGCAGCGTTGGTCAACTACCGGGGGGCGGGGTCTATGGCTACACCTTC; CDR3 protein: CSVGQLPGGGVYGYTF
J gene: TRBJ2-1; clone size: few; V gene: TRBV11-3; D gene: -; CDR3 DNA: TGTGCCAGCAGCCTCCCGGGTACCGATGAGCAGTTCTTC; CDR3 protein: CASSLPGTDEQFF
J gene: TRBJ2-1; clone size: -; V gene: TRBV29-1; D gene: TRBD2; CDR3 DNA: TGCAGCGTTGAAGACTCTATGCTTCGGCTAGCGGGAGTGAATGAGCAGTTCTTC; CDR3 protein: CSVEDSMLRLAGVNEQFF
J gene: TRBJ2-6; clone size: -; V gene: TRBV20-1; D gene: TRBD2; CDR3 DNA: TGCAGTGCTCGGGGACTAGCGGGAGATACTGGGGCCAACGTCCTGACTTTC; CDR3 protein: CSARGLAGDTGANVLTF
J gene: TRBJ2-5; clone size: few; V gene: TRBV20-1; D gene: TRBD2; CDR3 DNA: TGCAGTGCTAGAGATAAGACTAGCGGGAAATCGGAGACCCAGTACTTC; CDR3 protein: CSARDKTSGKSETQYF
J gene: TRBJ2-1; clone size: -; V gene: TRBV2; D gene: -; CDR3 DNA: TGTGCCAGCAGTGAACGGGTCAGGAGCTACAATGAGCAGTTCTTC; CDR3 protein: CASSERVRSYNEQFF
J gene: TRBJ2-1; clone size: -; V gene: TRBV9; D gene: TRBD2; CDR3 DNA: TGTGCCAGCAGCGCACTAGCGGGCAACAATGAGCAGTTCTTC; CDR3 protein: CASSALAGNNEQFF
J gene: TRBJ2-4; clone size: -; V gene: TRBV6-5; D gene: -; CDR3 DNA: TGTGCCAGCAGTTATTCGACCGGGGTCCAAAACATTCAGTACTTC; CDR3 protein: CASSYSTGVQNIQYF
J gene: TRBJ1-3; clone size: once; V gene: TRBV6-5; D gene: -; CDR3 DNA: TGTGCCAGCAGTTACTCAGAGGCCTCTGGAAACACCATATATTTT; CDR3 protein: CASSYSEASGNTIYF
J gene: TRBJ2-5; clone size: -; V gene: TRBV24-1; D gene: -; CDR3 DNA: TGTGCCACCAGTGATTTCACAGAGACCCAGTACTTC; CDR3 protein: CATSDFTETQYF
J gene: TRBJ2-2; clone size: -; V gene: TRBV20-1; D gene: TRBD2; CDR3 DNA: TGCAGTGCTTTCCCGCGGGAGGGCAAAAACACCGGGGAGCTGTTTTTT; CDR3 protein: CSAFPREGKNTGELFF
J gene: TRBJ2-1; clone size: many; V gene: TRBV9; D gene: TRBD2; CDR3 DNA: TGTGCTAGCAGCGTAGCGGGGTATAATGAGCAGTTCTTC; CDR3 protein: CASSVAGYNEQFF
J gene: TRBJ2-7; clone size: few; V gene: TRBV29-1; D gene: TRBD1; CDR3 DNA: TGCAGCGTTGAGGGACAGGGGGACGAGCAGTACTTC; CDR3 protein: CSVEGQGDEQYF
J gene: TRBJ2-7; clone size: -; V gene: TRBV7-9; D gene: TRBD1; CDR3 DNA: TGTGCCAGCAGATCCGGGACAGGGACCTCCTACGAGCAGTACTTC; CDR3 protein: CASRSGTGTSYEQYF
J gene: TRBJ1-4; clone size: -; V gene: TRBV2; D gene: -; CDR3 DNA: TGTGCCAGCAGAGGTTCAGCTACGCCCCTTGATGAAAAACTGTTTTTT; CDR3 protein: CASRGSATPLDEKLFF
J gene: TRBJ1-1; clone size: few; V gene: TRBV30; D gene: -; CDR3 DNA: TGTGCCAGGAAGTCCCCCGAGACCGTGAACACTGAAGCTTTCTTT; CDR3 protein: CARKSPETVNTEAFF
J gene: TRBJ2-5; clone size: few; V gene: TRBV9; D gene: -; CDR3 DNA: TGTGCCAGCAGCGGGGCAGACCAAGAGACCCAGTACTTC; CDR3 protein: CASSGADQETQYF
J gene: TRBJ2-1; clone size: -; V gene: TRBV9; D gene: -; CDR3 DNA: TGTGCCAGCAGCGACCCCAAAACATCCAGCAATGAGCAGTTCTTC; CDR3 protein: CASSDPKTSSNEQFF
J gene: TRBJ2-6; clone size: few; V gene: TRBV11-2; D gene: -; CDR3 DNA: TGTGCCAGCAGCTTGCGGGCCACAGACTCTGGGGCCAACGTCCTGACTTTC; CDR3 protein: CASSLRATDSGANVLTF
J gene: TRBJ2-1; clone size: few; V gene: TRBV5-1; D gene: -; CDR3 DNA: TGTGCCAGCAGCTTAGGGGCGGGCAGCTCCTACAATGAGCAGTTCTTC; CDR3 protein: CASSLGAGSSYNEQFF
J gene: TRBJ1-2; clone size: -; V gene: TRBV28; D gene: TRBD1; CDR3 DNA: TGTGCCAGCAATATCGCCGGGACAGCTTTAGGATATGGCTACACCTTC; CDR3 protein: CASNIAGTALGYGYTF
J gene: TRBJ2-1; clone size: few; V gene: TRBV7-6; D gene: -; CDR3 DNA: TGTGCCGGCTCTCCTCTCTTACCTGATGAGCAGTTCTTC; CDR3 protein: CAGSPLLPDEQFF
J gene: TRBJ2-6; clone size: few; V gene: TRBV11-2; D gene: -; CDR3 DNA: TGTGCCAGCAGCCGGGCTTTTTCCCCCAACGTCCTGACTTTC; CDR3 protein: CASSRAFSPNVLTF
J gene: TRBJ2-5; clone size: -; V gene: TRBV7-2; D gene: -; CDR3 DNA: TGTGCCAGCAGCAGAGAGCCGCTTCGTCGGCAGTACTTC; CDR3 protein: CASSREPLRRQYF
J gene: TRBJ2-3; clone size: -; V gene: TRBV24-1; D gene: -; CDR3 DNA: TGTGCCACCAGTGATAGGGGGAATCAGCCCCAGTATTTT; CDR3 protein: CATSDRGNQPQYF
J gene: TRBJ2-7; clone size: -; V gene: TRBV20-1; D gene: -; CDR3 DNA: TGCAGTGCTAGAACGTCCGGGGCCCCACTTACCTACGAGCAGTACTTC; CDR3 protein: CSARTSGAPLTYEQYF
J gene: TRBJ2-4; clone size: -; V gene: TRBV20-1; D gene: -; CDR3 DNA: TGCAGTGCTAGCACAGGATACGCCAAAAACATTCAGTACTTC; CDR3 protein: CSASTGYAKNIQYF
J gene: TRBJ1-1; clone size: -; V gene: TRBV12-3/TRBV12-4; D gene: -; CDR3 DNA: TGTGCCAGCAGCCTAACCGGACAGTCTACTGAAGCTTTCTTT; CDR3 protein: CASSLTGQSTEAFF
J gene: TRBJ2-7; clone size: -; V gene: TRBV20-1; D gene: TRBD2; CDR3 DNA: TGCAGTGCCGAAAATCCGGGACTAGAGACCTACGAGCAGTACTTC; CDR3 protein: CSAENPGLETYEQYF
J gene: TRBJ2-7; clone size: -; V gene: TRBV10-3; D gene: -; CDR3 DNA: TGTGCCATCAGTGATCAGGGGCCCTCCTACGAGCAGTACTTC; CDR3 protein: CAISDQGPSYEQYF
J gene: TRBJ2-1; clone size: -; V gene: TRBV29-1; D gene: -; CDR3 DNA: TGCAGCGTTGAAGGGGCGGGTGAGCAGTTCTTC; CDR3 protein: CSVEGAGEQFF
J gene: TRBJ2-7; clone size: few; V gene: TRBV6-6; D gene: -; CDR3 DNA: TGTGCCAGCACCGGAGGGACCTCCCTCTACGAGCAGTACTTC; CDR3 protein: CASTGGTSLYEQYF
J gene: TRBJ2-3; clone size: few; V gene: TRBV4-2; D gene: -; CDR3 DNA: TGTGCCAGCAGCCTAAGGACACCTTCGGATACGCAGTATTTT; CDR3 protein: CASSLRTPSDTQYF
J gene: TRBJ1-2; clone size: -; V gene: TRBV20-1; D gene: -; CDR3 DNA: TGCAGTGCTAGCCCTCAGGGTTACTATGGCTACACCTTC; CDR3 protein: CSASPQGYYGYTF
J gene: TRBJ2-1; clone size: -; V gene: TRBV3-1; D gene: TRBD2; CDR3 DNA: TGTGCCAGCAGCCAAGACGGGACTAGCGGTGAGCAGTTCTTC; CDR3 protein: CASSQDGTSGEQFF
J gene: TRBJ1-1; clone size: -; V gene: TRBV12-3/TRBV12-4; D gene: -; CDR3 DNA: TGTGCCAGCAGTCCGTGGGAGGGAGGGACGACTGAAGCTTTCTTT; CDR3 protein: CASSPWEGGTTEAFF